These T cell receptor beta chains were read from a single sample in a study of a mutant IDH1 vaccine in newly diagnosed glioma. Using immunoSEQ multiplex PCR, the repertoire was profiled, and TCRdb retains in-frame clones only, with some absent. Among 33,000 or so clones listed, around three quarters were seen once. Which antigens these TCRs recognize remains unknown. Sequencing was performed on PBMCs, taken from a glioma patient whose treatment included an IDH1 peptide vaccine. These receptors came from a woman in her thirties with glioma. Some clones in this sample may be carry-over from other donors' samples. Both conserved end residues are part of each CDR3. The D gene is left open where the match is weak. Clone size is stated in some rows and not others, as once, few, many or a class when expanded.

J gene,clone size,V gene,D gene,CDR3 DNA,CDR3 protein
TRBJ2-1,few,TRBV5-6,NA,TGTGCCAGCAGCTTGGGGACAGTCAATGAGCAGTTCTTC,CASSLGTVNEQFF
TRBJ1-2,NA,TRBV5-4,NA,TGTGCCAGCAGCGGCCGGGACGGCGGATATACTAACTATGGCTACACCTTC,CASSGRDGGYTNYGYTF
TRBJ1-2,NA,TRBV6-5,NA,TGTGCCAGCAGTTACTCGAGCAGAAACTATGGCTACACCTTC,CASSYSSRNYGYTF
TRBJ1-6,NA,TRBV21-1,NA,TGTGCCAGCAGTGGGGCCTGTTGTGGTAATTCACCCCTCCACTTT,CASSGACCGNSPLHF
TRBJ1-1,few,TRBV10-3,TRBD1,TGTGCCATCAGTAGCGACAGGGTGAACACTGAAGCTTTCTTT,CAISSDRVNTEAFF
TRBJ2-7,NA,TRBV28,TRBD2,TGTGCCAGCAGATCCGGGACTAGCGGGAGGCACCCCTACGAGCAGTACTTC,CASRSGTSGRHPYEQYF
TRBJ2-7,NA,TRBV7-6,NA,TGTGCCAGCAGCGAGGGTCTTACCGAGCAGTACTTC,CASSEGLTEQYF
TRBJ2-7,few,TRBV30,TRBD1,TGTGCCTGGAGTAGAGGGGGACAGGGGTCCCACGAGCAGTACTTC,CAWSRGGQGSHEQYF
TRBJ2-5,NA,TRBV2,NA,TGTGCCAGCAGGGCCCAGGGAGAGACCCAGTACTTC,CASRAQGETQYF
TRBJ2-7,NA,TRBV7-9,NA,TGTGCCAGCAGCTCAACCCAATCACGACAGGGACTCGAGCAGTACTTC,CASSSTQSRQGLEQYF
TRBJ2-7,NA,TRBV7-9,TRBD2,TGTGCCAGCAGCCAAGTAGGGACTAGAATGGGGCAGTACTTC,CASSQVGTRMGQYF
TRBJ1-4,few,TRBV5-6,NA,TGTGCCAGCACGACAGGTGGGGGTGAAAAACTGTTTTTT,CASTTGGGEKLFF
TRBJ1-1,NA,TRBV4-2,NA,TGTGCCAGCAGCCAAGAGGTCTCGGGCGCGAACACTGAAGCTTTCTTT,CASSQEVSGANTEAFF
TRBJ1-1,NA,TRBV6-1,NA,TGTGCCAGCAGTGATCTTGGAGGGTCCGAAGCTTTCTTT,CASSDLGGSEAFF
TRBJ2-2,NA,TRBV2,NA,TGTGCCAGCAGTGAGAGGGTGGTCACCGGGGAGCTGTTTTTT,CASSERVVTGELFF
TRBJ1-5,NA,TRBV7-8,NA,TGTGCCAGCAGCATAGACAGATTCAATCAGCCCCAGCATTTT,CASSIDRFNQPQHF
TRBJ1-1,NA,TRBV7-8,TRBD1,TGTGCCAGCAGCTTGAACAGGGGGGGCACTGAAGCTTTCTTT,CASSLNRGGTEAFF